The clone carrying this T cell receptor beta chain has a handful of counts. The donor group consisted entirely of healthy Caucasians. There are 15 residues in the CDR3. V was shortened by 5 bases and J by 3 bases, with 14 bases between the two germline ends. Germline loops: CDR1 MGHDK, CDR2 SYGVNS. TCRdb fed the 5' RACE reads into MiXCR, producing one record per CDR3 protein. Of some 790,000 distinct CDR3 sequences in the sample, 15% to 20% were seen once. This entry belongs to a study of identical twins. These same data were also listed under a study on T cells expressing NK-cell markers. Per that study: All TCR beta repertoires analysed originated from sorted CD3+CD56+NKG2C+, CD3+CD56+NKG2C- and CD3+CD56-NKG2C+ T cells. The study found dominant NKG2C+ clonotypes at about 1.0-7.5% of CD8+ T cells in roughly six donors. The CD3+CD56-NKG2C+ fraction was also led by these clonotypes in a handful of donors.

V and J are TRBV25-1 and TRBJ2-1; D remains ambiguous. Sequences were obtained from PBMCs. This receptor was taken from a woman younger than 30 in good health. The CDR3 spells CASSSRRLNYNEQFF. CDR3 in DNA: TGTGCCAGCAGTTCCCGGAGACTGAACTACAATGAGCAGTTCTTC.